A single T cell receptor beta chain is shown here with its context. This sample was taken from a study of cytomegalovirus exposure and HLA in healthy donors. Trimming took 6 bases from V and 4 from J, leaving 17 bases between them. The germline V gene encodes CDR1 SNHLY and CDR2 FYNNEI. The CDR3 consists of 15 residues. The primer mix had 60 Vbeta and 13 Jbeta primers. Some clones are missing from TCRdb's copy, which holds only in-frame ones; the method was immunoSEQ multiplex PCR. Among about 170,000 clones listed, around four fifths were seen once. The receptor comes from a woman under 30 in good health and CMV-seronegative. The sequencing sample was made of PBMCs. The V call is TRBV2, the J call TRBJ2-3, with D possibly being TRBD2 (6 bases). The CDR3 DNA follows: TGTGCCAGCAGCGCCCCCCCCGGGGGTTCAGATACGCAGTATTTT. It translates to CASSAPPGGSDTQYF.